The 20 T cell receptor beta chains listed next were all sequenced from one sample in a study of breast tumors, draining lymph nodes, adjacent tissues. Each CDR3 protein gets one entry after TCRdb re-called the multiplex PCR reads with MiXCR. The data hold 150,000 to 200,000 distinct CDR3 sequences, with 30% to 35% observed a single time. The lymph nodes were axillary draining lymph nodes from breast cancer patients. The sequencing input was axillary lymph node tissue. All receptors come from a female donor with breast cancer. Some clones in this sample may be carry-over from other donors' samples.

This clonotype occurred many times. The V gene is TRBV4-2, the J gene TRBJ1-6; D is unclear. Germline CDR1 and CDR2: LGHNA and YNFKEQ. CDR3 length: 13 residues. Deletions cut 4 bases from V and 7 bases from J, with 8 bases between. As DNA, the CDR3 is TGTGCCAGCAGCCGGGAGGTAAATTCACCCCTCCACTTT. It codes for CASSREVNSPLHF.

This clonotype was seen many times. V and J are TRBV12-3 or TRBV12-4 and TRBJ2-1; D possibly uses TRBD1 or TRBD2 (5 bases each). V lost 6 bases and J lost 7, with 19 bases in between. This CDR3 comprises 15 residues. The CDR3 loop reads CASSRRRGPANEQFF. The CDR3 nucleotides are TGTGCCAGCAGCCGACGACGGGGACCAGCTAATGAGCAGTTCTTC.

This clonotype occurred many times. This chain links TRBV6-6 with TRBJ2-7, with D perhaps matching TRBD1 or TRBD2 (5 bases each). The CDR3 loop spans 15 amino acids. Trimming took 4 bases from V and 6 from J, leaving 19 bases between them. CDR1 MNHNY and CDR2 SVGAGI come from the germline V gene (reference sequence). The CDR3 DNA reads as TGTGCCAGCAGTTGGGACCCATTAAGGGGAGTCGAGCAGTACTTC. Translating gives CASSWDPLRGVEQYF.

The rearrangement joins TRBV9 to TRBJ2-5; 14 bases are a match to TRBD2. This CDR3 region has 17 residues. CDR1 is SGDLS and CDR2 is YYNGEE in the germline V gene. The ends lost 3 bases at V and 6 bases at J; junction bases unmatched: 10. This CDR3 is CASSGGTSGGGQKTQYF. The CDR3 nucleotides are TGTGCCAGCAGCGGGGGGACTAGCGGGGGTGGTCAAAAGACCCAGTACTTC.

This clonotype was observed many times. The rearrangement joins TRBV7-2 to TRBJ1-4; 7 nucleotides match TRBD1. The CDR3 is 15 residues long. Losses at the gene ends were 5 bases for V and 10 bases for J; bases not matched to a gene: 13. In germline, CDR1 is SGHTA, CDR2 FQGNSA. CDR3 region: CASSLETGRLTKLFF. The DNA for the CDR3 is TGTGCCAGCAGCCTGGAGACAGGGCGGCTGACAAAACTGTTTTTT.

The sample holds many counts of this clonotype. The rearrangement links TRBV12-3 or TRBV12-4 to TRBJ2-5; TRBD1 agrees at 10 bases. CDR3 length: 14 residues. Trimming took 6 bases from V and 8 from J; bases not matched to a gene: 9. This chain's CDR3 is CASSLRQGAKTQYF. CDR3 sequence (DNA): TGTGCCAGCAGCCTTAGACAGGGGGCGAAAACCCAGTACTTC.

J is TRBJ1-4 and V is TRBV7-9; D gene ambiguous. V dropped 3 bases and J dropped 4 bases, with 12 bases sitting between them. CDR1 is SEHNR and CDR2 is FQNEAQ in the germline V gene (reference sequence). This CDR3 is 15 amino acids long. CDR3 residues: CASSLDLGINEKLFF. CDR3 bases: TGTGCCAGCAGCTTGGACCTGGGGATTAATGAAAAACTGTTTTTT.

This clonotype was seen ten or more times. The rearrangement joins TRBV5-1 to TRBJ1-4, with 11 bases aligning to TRBD1. Per germline, CDR1 SGHRS and CDR2 YFSETQ. Trimming took 4 bases from V and 8 from J; bases not matched to a gene: 4. The CDR3 contains 14 residues. CDR3 nucleotide sequence: TGCGCCAGCAGCCTGGGACAGGGGGACGAAAAACTGTTTTTT. Translated: CASSLGQGDEKLFF.

Note on this clonotype: The junction does not match germline at one end; this may be a read error. The rearrangement uses TRBV29-1 and TRBJ1-3, with TRBD1 as a possible D gene (6 bases). The CDR3 is 12 amino acids. Looked up from germline, CDR1 is SQVTM and CDR2 is ANQGSEA. The CDR3 sequence: CSLGGSGNTLYF. The CDR3 region has the DNA TGCAGCTTAGGGGGATCTGGAAACACCTTATATTTT.

A note on this clonotype: A much more abundant neighbour one base away suggests this may be a read error. The chain recombines TRBV6-6 with TRBJ2-5; D not certain. Trimming took off 5 bases at V and 5 bases at J, with 6 bases between the two ends. CDR3 length: 11 amino acids. Looked up from germline, CDR1 is MNHNY and CDR2 is SVGAGI (reference sequence). CDR3 sequence (DNA): TGTGCCAGCAGTCACATGGAGACCCAGTACTTC. Translation gives CASSHMETQYF.

The table lists this clonotype with a few counts. The chain combines TRBV12-3 or TRBV12-4 with TRBJ1-4; D is unclear. Trimming stripped 6 bases from V and 0 bases from J, with 8 bases between. CDR3 size: 14 residues. In DNA form, the CDR3 reads TGTGCCAGCAGATCACAAGCAACTAATGAAAAACTGTTTTTT. Translation gives CASRSQATNEKLFF.

Comments on this clonotype: A much more abundant neighbour one base away suggests this may be a read error. The chain combines TRBV7-6 with TRBJ2-5; 10 nucleotides match TRBD2. Germline V lookup: CDR1 SGHVS, CDR2 FNYEAQ. This CDR3 has 15 amino acids. CDR3 coding DNA: TGTGCCAGCAGCTTCGGACTAGCGGTCCAAGAGGCCCAGCACTTC. It specifies CASSFGLAVQEAQHF.

For this clonotype: A much larger clone differs by one base, so this may be a read error. CDR3 in amino acids: CASSHGSSGSYEQYF. The DNA for the CDR3 is TGTGCCAGCAGTCACGGTTCTAGCGGGAGTTACGAGCAGTACTTC. The V call is TRBV6-5, the J call TRBJ2-7; 10 bases agree with TRBD2. The germline V gene has CDR1 MNHEY and CDR2 SVGAGI. This CDR3 is built from 15 residues. J gave up 4 bases and V 5 bases, and 8 bases lay outside the gene matches.

This clonotype came up a few times. The chain's CDR3 is CASSYRGGNQPQHF. The CDR3 DNA sequence: TGTGCCAGCAGTTACAGGGGCGGCAATCAGCCCCAGCATTTT. The rearrangement links TRBV27 to TRBJ1-5; 7 nucleotides match TRBD1. This CDR3 spans 14 amino acids. J lost 2 bases, V lost 4 bases, and 2 bases had no gene match. From germline, CDR1 is MNHEY and CDR2 SMNVEV (reference sequence).

The V call is TRBV6-2 or TRBV6-3, the J call TRBJ2-3; D gene uncertain. Germline lookup yields CDR1 MNHEY and CDR2 SVGEGT. The V end was cut by 3 bases, the J end by 0 bases, with 10 bases between. The CDR3 contains 15 residues. CDR3 nucleotides: TGTGCCAGCAGTTATGGCGCGGAGAGCACAGATACGCAGTATTTT. It specifies CASSYGAESTDTQYF.

In nucleotides, the CDR3 is TGTGCCAGCAGTCCGAGTAGCGGGAGGGAAAATGAGCAGTTCTTC. This sequence encodes CASSPSSGRENEQFF. V gene TRBV6-6 combines with J gene TRBJ2-1; 11 bases agree with TRBD2. This CDR3 has 15 amino acids. Germline loops: CDR1 MNHNY, CDR2 SVGAGI (reference sequence). The junction had 7 bases not matched to a gene; V was cut back by 5 bases and J by 7 bases.

The table lists this clonotype with a few counts. A read error may explain this, as a much larger clone is one base away. The conserved phenylalanine or tryptophan is not found at the CDR3 terminus, so this likely reflects a read error. V usage is TRBV19 and J usage is TRBJ2-6; D tentatively fits TRBD1 or TRBD2 (5 bases each). CDR3 length: 16 amino acids. Trimming removed 4 bases from V and 5 bases from J, with 15 bases in between. Germline CDR1 and CDR2: LNHDA and SQIVND (reference sequence). For the CDR3, the DNA is TGTGCCAGTAGTAACCCGTCCGGGGCTCGGGCCAACGTCCTGACTTCC. This encodes CASSNPSGARANVLTS.

A note on this clonotype: It may be a read error: a sequence one base away is much more abundant. The CDR3 ends on some other residue instead of the conserved phenylalanine or tryptophan, so this is likely a read error. The V gene is TRBV9, the J gene TRBJ2-5; D call uncertain. CDR1 and CDR2 (germline): SGDLS, YYNGEE. Trimming cost V 2 bases and J 2 bases, with 7 bases left between them. The CDR3 is 13 residues long. The DNA of the CDR3 is TGTGCCAGCAGCGTTAGGATTCAAGAGACCCAGTACTCC. Translation gives CASSVRIQETQYS.

The sample holds many counts of this clonotype. The chain recombines TRBV6-5 with TRBJ1-2; the match to TRBD1 covers 10 bases. Trimming removed 5 bases from V and 8 bases from J; junction bases left unmatched: 8. The length of the CDR3 is 14 residues. The germline V gene encodes CDR1 MNHEY and CDR2 SVGAGI. The CDR3, as DNA: TGTGCCAGCAGTGACAGGGGGCTGAGAGGGGGCTACACCTTC. The encoded protein is CASSDRGLRGGYTF.

This clonotype appeared many times. This rearrangement joins TRBV3-1 to TRBJ2-5; unclear D gene. V lost 4 bases and J 1 base, leaving 13 bases between the germline ends. Germline V gives CDR1 LGHDT, CDR2 YNNKEL (reference sequence). This CDR3 is 15 amino acids long. The CDR3 DNA reads TGTGCCAGCAGCCTCTTCGTCGGTTTCCAAGAGACCCAGTACTTC. Amino acids: CASSLFVGFQETQYF.